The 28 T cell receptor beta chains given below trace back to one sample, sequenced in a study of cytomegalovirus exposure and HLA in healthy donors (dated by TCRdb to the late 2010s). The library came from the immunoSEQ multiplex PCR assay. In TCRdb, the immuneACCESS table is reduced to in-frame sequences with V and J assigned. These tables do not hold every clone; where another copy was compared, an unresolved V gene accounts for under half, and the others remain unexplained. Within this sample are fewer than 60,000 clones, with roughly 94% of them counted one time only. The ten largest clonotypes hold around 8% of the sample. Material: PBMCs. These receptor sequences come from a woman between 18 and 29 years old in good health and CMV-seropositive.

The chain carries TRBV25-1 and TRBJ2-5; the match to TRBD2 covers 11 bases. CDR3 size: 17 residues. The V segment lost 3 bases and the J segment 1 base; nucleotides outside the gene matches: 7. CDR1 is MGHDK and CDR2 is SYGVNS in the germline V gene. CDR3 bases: TGTGCCAGCAGTGAGCCCACTAGCGGGAGAGTCCAAGAGACCCAGTACTTC. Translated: CASSEPTSGRVQETQYF.

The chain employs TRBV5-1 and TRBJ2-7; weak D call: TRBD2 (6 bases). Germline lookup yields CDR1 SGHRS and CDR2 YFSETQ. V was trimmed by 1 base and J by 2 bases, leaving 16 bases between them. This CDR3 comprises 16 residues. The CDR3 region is CASSLLGGPTPYEQYF. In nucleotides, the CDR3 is TGCGCCAGCAGCTTGTTGGGGGGTCCGACCCCCTACGAGCAGTACTTC. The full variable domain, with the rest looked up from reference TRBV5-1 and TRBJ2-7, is KAGVTQTPRYLIKTRGQQVTLSCSPISGHRSVSWYQQTPGQGLQFLFEYFSETQRNKGNFPGRFSGRQFSNSRSEMNVSTLELGDSALYLCASSLLGGPTPYEQYFGPGTRLTVT.

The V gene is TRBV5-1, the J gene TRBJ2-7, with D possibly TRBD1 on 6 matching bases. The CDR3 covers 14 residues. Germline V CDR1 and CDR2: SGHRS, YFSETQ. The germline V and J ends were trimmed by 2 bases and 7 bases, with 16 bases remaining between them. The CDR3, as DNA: TGCGCCAGCAGCTTAGCAGGGGCCTCCGTAGAGCAGTACTTC. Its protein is CASSLAGASVEQYF.

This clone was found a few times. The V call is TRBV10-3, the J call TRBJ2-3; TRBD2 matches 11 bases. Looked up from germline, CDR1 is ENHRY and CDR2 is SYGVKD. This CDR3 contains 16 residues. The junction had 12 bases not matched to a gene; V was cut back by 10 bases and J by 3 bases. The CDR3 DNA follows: TGTGCCACCCGAGCCCGTAGCGGGAGGGTGACAGATACGCAGTATTTT. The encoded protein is CATRARSGRVTDTQYF.

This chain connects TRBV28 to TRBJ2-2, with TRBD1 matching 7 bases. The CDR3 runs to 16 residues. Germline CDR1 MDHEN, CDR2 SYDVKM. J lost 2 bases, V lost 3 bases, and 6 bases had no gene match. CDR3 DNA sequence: TGTGCCAGCAGTTTGAACAGGGGCGGTAACACCGGGGAGCTGTTTTTT. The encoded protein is CASSLNRGGNTGELFF.

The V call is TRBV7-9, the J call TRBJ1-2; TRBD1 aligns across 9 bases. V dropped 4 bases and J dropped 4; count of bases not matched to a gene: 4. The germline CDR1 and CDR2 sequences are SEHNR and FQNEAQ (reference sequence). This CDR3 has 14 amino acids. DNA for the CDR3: TGTGCCAGCAGCTACGGGACAGGGATCTATGGCTACACCTTC. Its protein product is CASSYGTGIYGYTF.

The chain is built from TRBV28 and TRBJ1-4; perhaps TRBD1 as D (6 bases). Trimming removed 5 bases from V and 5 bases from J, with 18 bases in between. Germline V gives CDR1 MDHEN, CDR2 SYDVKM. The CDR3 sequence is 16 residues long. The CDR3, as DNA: TGTGCCAGCAGTCCAAGGCCAGGGGCCATGAATGAAAAACTGTTTTTT. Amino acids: CASSPRPGAMNEKLFF.

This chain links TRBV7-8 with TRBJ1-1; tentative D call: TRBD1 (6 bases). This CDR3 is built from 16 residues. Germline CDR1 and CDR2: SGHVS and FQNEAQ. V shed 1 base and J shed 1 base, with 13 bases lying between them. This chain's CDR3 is CASSLERRGTNTEAFF. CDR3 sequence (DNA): TGTGCCAGCAGCTTAGAACGCAGGGGCACGAACACTGAAGCTTTCTTT.

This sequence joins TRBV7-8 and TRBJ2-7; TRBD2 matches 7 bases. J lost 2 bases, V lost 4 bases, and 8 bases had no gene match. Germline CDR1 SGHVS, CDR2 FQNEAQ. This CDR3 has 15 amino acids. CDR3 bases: TGTGCCAGCAGCTCCCGGTCTAGCGGTGCCTACGAGCAGTACTTC. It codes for CASSSRSSGAYEQYF.

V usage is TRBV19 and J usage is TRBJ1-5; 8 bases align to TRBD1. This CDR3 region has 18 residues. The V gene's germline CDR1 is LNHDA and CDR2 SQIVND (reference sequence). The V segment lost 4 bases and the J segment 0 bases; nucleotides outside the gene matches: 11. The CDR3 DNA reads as TGTGCCAGTAGTAACCGTTTAGGTGGGACAGGTAGCAATCAGCCCCAGCATTTT. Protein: CASSNRLGGTGSNQPQHF.

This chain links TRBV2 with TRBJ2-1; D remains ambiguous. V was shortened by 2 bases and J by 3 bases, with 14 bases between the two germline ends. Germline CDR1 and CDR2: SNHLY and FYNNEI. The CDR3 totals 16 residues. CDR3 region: CASSENPERIYNEQFF. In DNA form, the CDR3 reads TGTGCCAGCAGTGAAAACCCAGAGAGGATCTACAATGAGCAGTTCTTC.

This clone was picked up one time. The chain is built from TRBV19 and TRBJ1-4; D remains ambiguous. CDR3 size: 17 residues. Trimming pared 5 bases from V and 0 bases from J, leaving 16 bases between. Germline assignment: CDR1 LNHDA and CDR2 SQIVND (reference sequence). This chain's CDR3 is CASSASRGVATNEKLFF. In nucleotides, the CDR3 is TGTGCCAGTAGTGCCTCGCGGGGAGTTGCAACTAATGAAAAACTGTTTTTT.

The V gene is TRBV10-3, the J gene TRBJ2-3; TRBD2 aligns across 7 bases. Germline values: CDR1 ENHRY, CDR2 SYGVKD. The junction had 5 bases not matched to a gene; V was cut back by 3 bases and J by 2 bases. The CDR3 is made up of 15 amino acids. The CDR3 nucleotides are TGTGCCATCAGTGAAAAAGCGGGGTACACAGATACGCAGTATTTT. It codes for CAISEKAGYTDTQYF.

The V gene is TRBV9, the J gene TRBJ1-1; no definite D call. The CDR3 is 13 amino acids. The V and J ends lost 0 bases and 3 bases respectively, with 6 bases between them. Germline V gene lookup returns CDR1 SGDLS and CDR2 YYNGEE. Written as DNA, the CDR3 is TGTGCCAGCAGCGTAGAAACGGACACTGAAGCTTTCTTT. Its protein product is CASSVETDTEAFF.

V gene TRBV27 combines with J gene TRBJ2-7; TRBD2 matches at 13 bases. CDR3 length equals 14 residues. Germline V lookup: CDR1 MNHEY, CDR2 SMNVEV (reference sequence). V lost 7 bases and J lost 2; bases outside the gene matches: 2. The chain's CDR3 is CASTGLAGAYEQYF. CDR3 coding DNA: TGTGCCAGCACCGGACTAGCGGGAGCCTACGAGCAGTACTTC.

CDR3 residues: CASSLASSGDTQYF. The CDR3 DNA sequence: TGTGCCAGCAGCTTAGCTAGTTCGGGGGATACGCAGTATTTT. The V and J genes are TRBV7-6 and TRBJ2-3, with TRBD2 as a possible D gene (5 bases). Trimming stripped 0 bases from V and 6 bases from J, with 10 bases between. The V gene's germline CDR1 is SGHVS and CDR2 FNYEAQ. This CDR3 is 14 amino acids long.

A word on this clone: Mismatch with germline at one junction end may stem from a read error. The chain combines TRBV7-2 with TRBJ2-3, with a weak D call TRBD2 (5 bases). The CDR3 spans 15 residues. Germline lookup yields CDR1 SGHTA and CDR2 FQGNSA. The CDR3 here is CASSSSSRSTDTQYF. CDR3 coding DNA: TGTGCCAGCAGCTCGTCTAGCAGAAGCACAGATACCCAGTATTTT.

CDR3 in amino acids: CASSSLLAGYYNEQFF. CDR3 coding DNA: TGTGCCAGCAGTTCGCTGTTAGCGGGATACTACAATGAGCAGTTCTTC. This chain links TRBV28 with TRBJ2-1; 8 nucleotides align to TRBD2. This CDR3 has 16 amino acids. V lost 4 bases, J lost 3 bases, and 8 bases stayed unmatched. CDR1 and CDR2 (germline): MDHEN, SYDVKM.

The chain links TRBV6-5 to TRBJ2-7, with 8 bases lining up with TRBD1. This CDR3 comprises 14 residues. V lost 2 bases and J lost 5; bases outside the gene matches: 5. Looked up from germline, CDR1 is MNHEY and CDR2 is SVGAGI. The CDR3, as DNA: TGTGCCAGCAGTTACCGCGGACAGGGTAACGAGCAGTACTTC. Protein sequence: CASSYRGQGNEQYF.

CDR3 in amino acids: CASSLAKEPGLAAKSSYNEQFF. In DNA form, the CDR3 reads TGTGCCAGCAGCTTAGCAAAGGAACCGGGACTAGCGGCTAAGAGCTCCTACAATGAGCAGTTCTTC. This chain links TRBV7-2 with TRBJ2-1, with 11 nucleotides matching TRBD2. The germline gives CDR1 SGHTA, CDR2 FQGNSA. This CDR3 region has 22 residues. The ends lost 0 bases at V and 0 bases at J; junction bases unmatched: 16.

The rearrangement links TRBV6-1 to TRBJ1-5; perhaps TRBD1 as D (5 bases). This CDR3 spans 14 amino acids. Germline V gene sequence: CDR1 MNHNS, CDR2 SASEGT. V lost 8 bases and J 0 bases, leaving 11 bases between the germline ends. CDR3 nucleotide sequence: TGTGCCAGCCAGGGAGGGTTTAGCAATCAGCCCCAGCATTTT. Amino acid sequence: CASQGGFSNQPQHF.

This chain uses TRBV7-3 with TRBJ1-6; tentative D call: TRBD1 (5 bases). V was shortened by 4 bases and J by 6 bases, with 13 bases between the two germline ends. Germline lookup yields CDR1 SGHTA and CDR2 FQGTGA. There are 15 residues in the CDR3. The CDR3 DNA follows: TGTGCCAGCAGCTCTCAGGGTTTGGGTAATTCACCCCTCCACTTT. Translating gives CASSSQGLGNSPLHF.

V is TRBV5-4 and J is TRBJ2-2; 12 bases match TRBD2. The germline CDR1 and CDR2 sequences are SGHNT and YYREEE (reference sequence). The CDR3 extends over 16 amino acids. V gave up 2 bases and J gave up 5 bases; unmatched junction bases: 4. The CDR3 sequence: CASSFWTSGTTGELFF. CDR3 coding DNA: TGTGCCAGCAGCTTTTGGACTAGCGGGACAACCGGGGAGCTGTTTTTT.

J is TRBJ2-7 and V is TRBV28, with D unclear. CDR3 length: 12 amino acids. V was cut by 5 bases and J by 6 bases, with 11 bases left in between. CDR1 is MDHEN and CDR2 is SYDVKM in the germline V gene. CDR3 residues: CASSRPGGEQYF. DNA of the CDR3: TGTGCCAGCAGTCGCCCGGGTGGCGAGCAGTACTTC.

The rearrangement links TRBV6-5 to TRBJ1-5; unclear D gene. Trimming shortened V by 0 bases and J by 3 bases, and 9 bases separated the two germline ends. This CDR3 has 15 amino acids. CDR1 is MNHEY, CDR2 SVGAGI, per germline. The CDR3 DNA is TGTGCCAGCAGTTACTCCCCCGGGAACAATCAGCCCCAGCATTTT. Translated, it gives CASSYSPGNNQPQHF.

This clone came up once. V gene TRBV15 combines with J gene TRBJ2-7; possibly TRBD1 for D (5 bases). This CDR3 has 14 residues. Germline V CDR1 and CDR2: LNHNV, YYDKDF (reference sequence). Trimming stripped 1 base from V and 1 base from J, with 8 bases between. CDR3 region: CATSRVDKSYEQYF. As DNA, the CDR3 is TGTGCCACCAGCAGAGTGGACAAGTCCTACGAGCAGTACTTC.

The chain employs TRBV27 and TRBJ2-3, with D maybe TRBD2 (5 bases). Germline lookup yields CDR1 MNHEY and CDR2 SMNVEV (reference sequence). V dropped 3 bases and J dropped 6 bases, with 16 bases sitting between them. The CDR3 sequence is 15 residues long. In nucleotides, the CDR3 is TGTGCCAGCAGTTTCACTAGTACTTTACCGGATACGCAGTATTTT. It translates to CASSFTSTLPDTQYF.

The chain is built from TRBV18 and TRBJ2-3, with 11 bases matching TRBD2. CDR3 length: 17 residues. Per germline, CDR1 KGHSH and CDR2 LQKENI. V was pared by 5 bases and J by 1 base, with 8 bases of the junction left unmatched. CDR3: CASSSLLGLAGTDTQYF. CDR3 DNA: TGTGCCAGCTCATCCCTGCTGGGACTAGCGGGCACAGATACGCAGTATTTT.